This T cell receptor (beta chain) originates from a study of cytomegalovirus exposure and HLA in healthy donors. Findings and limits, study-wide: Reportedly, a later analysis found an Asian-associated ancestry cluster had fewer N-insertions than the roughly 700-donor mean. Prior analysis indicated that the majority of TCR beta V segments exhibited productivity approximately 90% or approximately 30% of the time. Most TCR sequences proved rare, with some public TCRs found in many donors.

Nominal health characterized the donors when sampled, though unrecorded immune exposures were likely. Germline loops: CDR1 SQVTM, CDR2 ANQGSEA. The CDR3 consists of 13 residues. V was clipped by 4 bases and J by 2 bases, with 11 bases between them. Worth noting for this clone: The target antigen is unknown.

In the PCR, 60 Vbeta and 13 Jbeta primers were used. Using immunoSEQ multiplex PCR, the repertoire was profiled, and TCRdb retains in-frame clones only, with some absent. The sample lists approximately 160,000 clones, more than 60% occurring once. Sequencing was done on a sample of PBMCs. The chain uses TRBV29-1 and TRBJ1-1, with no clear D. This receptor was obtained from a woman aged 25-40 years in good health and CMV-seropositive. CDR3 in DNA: TGCAGCGTTGCCTGGCAGACAAACACTGAAGCTTTCTTT. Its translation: CSVAWQTNTEAFF. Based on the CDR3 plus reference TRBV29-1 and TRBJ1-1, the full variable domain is SAVISQKPSRDICQRGTSLTIQCQVDSQVTMMFWYRQQPGQSLTLIATANQGSEATYESGFVIDKFPISRPNLTFSTLTVSNMSPEDSSIYLCSVAWQTNTEAFFGQGTRLTVV.